Presented here are 21 T cell receptor beta chains from one specimen sequenced in a study of T cell repertoires in cytomegalovirus infection. TCRdb passed the reads through MiXCR, listing each CDR3 protein once. The sample has approximately 190,000 distinct CDR3 sequences, roughly 27% seen once. Specimen: PBMCs. The receptors stem from a human donor in good health (CMV status not recorded). Some clones in this sample may be carry-over from other donors' samples.

Here the CDR3 reads CASSLPGTGSYGYTF. The CDR3 coding sequence is TGTGCCAGCAGCTTACCCGGGACAGGAAGCTATGGCTACACCTTC. The chain combines TRBV7-2 with TRBJ1-2; 8 bases match TRBD1. Germline V CDR1 and CDR2: SGHTA, FQGNSA. This CDR3 has 15 residues. J was trimmed by 4 bases and V by 2 bases; bases with no gene match: 6. Filled out from reference TRBV7-2 and TRBJ1-2, the complete variable domain reads GAGVSQSPSNKVTEKGKDVELRCDPISGHTALYWYRQSLGQGLEFLIYFQGNSAPDKSGLPSDRFSAERTGGSVSTLTIQRTQQEDSAVYLCASSLPGTGSYGYTFGSGTRLTVV.

The chain combines TRBV19 with TRBJ1-6, with a weak D call TRBD1 (5 bases). In germline, CDR1 is LNHDA, CDR2 SQIVND (reference sequence). The V end was cut by 6 bases, the J end by 7 bases, with 16 bases between. This CDR3 has 15 amino acids. CDR3 sequence (DNA): TGTGCCAGTAGCCCGAGAGGGGTCGGAAATTCACCCCTCCACTTT. Translating it yields CASSPRGVGNSPLHF.

This clonotype was seen a few times. V gene TRBV7-9 combines with J gene TRBJ1-5; D is ambiguous. Germline values: CDR1 SEHNR, CDR2 FQNEAQ (reference sequence). Trimming took 1 base from V and 12 from J, leaving 13 bases between them. The CDR3 runs to 13 residues. This CDR3 reads CASSLVGPSVQHF. The CDR3 DNA reads as TGTGCCAGCAGCTTAGTCGGCCCTTCCGTCCAGCATTTT.

A few counts support this clonotype. This chain uses TRBV20-1 with TRBJ2-1, with 8 bases that match TRBD1. V lost 5 bases to trimming and J lost 1 base; unmatched junction nucleotides: 10. This CDR3 has 16 amino acids. The germline gives CDR1 DFQATT, CDR2 SNEGSKA (reference sequence). CDR3 in amino acids: CSAPDRGLHSYNEQFF. The CDR3 coding sequence is TGCAGTGCTCCAGACAGGGGCCTCCATTCCTACAATGAGCAGTTCTTC.

V gene TRBV7-2 combines with J gene TRBJ2-7; no clear D gene. V was pared by 5 bases and J by 0 bases, with 8 bases between. The CDR3 is 13 residues long. Germline CDR1 is SGHTA and CDR2 is FQGNSA. Here the CDR3 DNA reads TGTGCCAGCAGCCCTGTGAGCTCCTACGAGCAGTACTTC. This gives the protein CASSPVSSYEQYF. The whole variable domain, filled in from reference TRBV7-2 and TRBJ2-7, reads GAGVSQSPSNKVTEKGKDVELRCDPISGHTALYWYRQSLGQGLEFLIYFQGNSAPDKSGLPSDRFSAERTGGSVSTLTIQRTQQEDSAVYLCASSPVSSYEQYFGPGTRLTVT.

The chain carries TRBV9 and TRBJ1-4, with no clear D. Deletions cut 7 bases from V and 0 bases from J, with 10 bases between. This CDR3 is 14 amino acids long. In germline, CDR1 is SGDLS, CDR2 YYNGEE. The CDR3 sequence: CASGYSPTNEKLFF. For the CDR3, the DNA is TGTGCCAGCGGCTACTCGCCAACTAATGAAAAACTGTTTTTT.

There are a few counts of this clonotype. The rearrangement uses TRBV3-1 and TRBJ1-2; 8 positions match TRBD1. CDR1 is LGHDT, CDR2 YNNKEL, per germline (reference sequence). Germline trimming cut 7 bases from V and 6 bases from J; bases unmatched to any gene: 10. The CDR3 runs 14 residues. This chain's CDR3 is CASNLDRGRDGYTF. DNA of the CDR3: TGTGCCAGCAACCTAGACAGGGGAAGGGATGGCTACACCTTC. Filled out from reference TRBV3-1 and TRBJ1-2, the complete variable domain reads DTAVSQTPKYLVTQMGNDKSIKCEQNLGHDTMYWYKQDSKKFLKIMFSYNNKELIINETVPNRFSPKSPDKAHLNLHINSLELGDSAVYFCASNLDRGRDGYTFGSGTRLTVV.

V and J are TRBV12-3 or TRBV12-4 and TRBJ1-5; maybe TRBD1 (6 bases). Trimming cost V 3 bases and J 8 bases, with 14 bases left between them. This CDR3 region has 14 residues. The CDR3 loop is CASSFTGFGEPQHF. The CDR3 nucleotides read TGTGCCAGCAGTTTTACAGGGTTTGGGGAGCCCCAGCATTTT.

The CDR3 DNA is TGTGCCAGCAAGTTGAATCTAGGTCAGCCCCAGCATTTT. Translating it yields CASKLNLGQPQHF. The rearrangement uses TRBV12-3 or TRBV12-4 and TRBJ1-5; no clear D. This CDR3 has 13 amino acids. V lost 7 bases and J lost 6, with 13 bases in between.

This chain links TRBV6-1 with TRBJ2-3; 7 positions agree with TRBD2. This CDR3 region has 13 residues. Germline V CDR1 and CDR2: MNHNS, SASEGT. The V gene end was trimmed by 8 bases and the J gene end by 2 bases; junction bases not matched to a gene: 4. CDR3 in amino acids: CASLSGFTDTQYF. The CDR3 region has the DNA TGTGCCAGCCTTAGCGGGTTCACAGATACGCAGTATTTT.

Many counts were recorded for this clonotype. The chain is built from TRBV6-6 and TRBJ2-6; no clear D. Germline V CDR1 and CDR2: MNHNY, SVGAGI (reference sequence). V dropped 2 bases and J dropped 1 base, with 6 bases sitting between them. The CDR3 extends over 15 amino acids. In DNA, the CDR3 is TGTGCCAGCAGTTACGTAGGGTCTGGGGCCAACGTCCTGACTTTC. This encodes CASSYVGSGANVLTF.

This clonotype was counted many times. The chain combines TRBV7-2 with TRBJ2-5; 9 bases are a match to TRBD2. The CDR3 totals 15 residues. V was clipped by 1 base and J by 6 bases; unmatched bases: 6. Per germline, CDR1 SGHTA and CDR2 FQGNSA. This chain's CDR3 is CASSLGAGGQKTQYF. The DNA for the CDR3 is TGTGCCAGCAGCTTAGGTGCGGGGGGGCAAAAGACCCAGTACTTC. The whole variable domain, filled in from reference TRBV7-2 and TRBJ2-5, reads GAGVSQSPSNKVTEKGKDVELRCDPISGHTALYWYRQSLGQGLEFLIYFQGNSAPDKSGLPSDRFSAERTGGSVSTLTIQRTQQEDSAVYLCASSLGAGGQKTQYFGPGTRLLVL.

The V gene is TRBV5-3, the J gene TRBJ1-1, with TRBD1 identical over 11 bases. TRBV5-3 is recorded as an ORF, its role being uncertain. The CDR3 extends over 16 amino acids. V shed 8 bases and J 2 bases; nucleotides not matched to a gene: 11. The CDR3 loop is CASSAGGQGDNTEAFF. The CDR3 DNA sequence: TGTGCCAGCAGCGCGGGGGGACAGGGGGATAACACTGAAGCTTTCTTT.

This clonotype was seen at least ten times. The V and J genes are TRBV12-3 or TRBV12-4 and TRBJ2-5; TRBD1 matches at 9 bases. With V trimmed by 5 bases and J by 1 base, 11 bases remained unmatched. The CDR3 totals 17 residues. CDR3 sequence reads: CASSPLPGQGGQETQYF. CDR3 coding DNA: TGTGCCAGCAGTCCCCTCCCGGGACAGGGCGGCCAAGAGACCCAGTACTTC.

CDR3 coding DNA: TGTGCCAGCGGGAGAGGTGCAGAGACCCAGTACTTC. Protein: CASGRGAETQYF. The V call is TRBV7-9, the J call TRBJ2-5, with D perhaps TRBD2 (5 bases). This CDR3 contains 12 residues. Germline CDR1 reads SEHNR; CDR2 reads FQNEAQ (reference sequence). Trimming removed 8 bases at V and 4 bases at J, with 11 bases between.

This clonotype came up a few times. This rearrangement joins TRBV19 to TRBJ2-2; D possibly corresponds to TRBD1 (5 bases). The V gene's germline CDR1 is LNHDA and CDR2 SQIVND (reference sequence). V shed 8 bases and J shed 0 bases, with 16 bases lying between them. The CDR3 contains 16 residues. This CDR3 is CASAQDSLSNTGELFF. CDR3 DNA sequence: TGTGCCAGTGCCCAAGACAGTCTTTCGAACACCGGGGAGCTGTTTTTT.

This clonotype was counted between two and nine times. Germline and junction disagree at one end, which may indicate a read error. The chain joins TRBV4-1 to TRBJ1-1; D call uncertain. Germline CDR1 and CDR2: MGHRA and YSYEKL. The CDR3 has 14 amino acids. The CDR3 loop reads CASSPPTGSTEAFF. CDR3 nucleotides: TGTGCCAGCAGCCCTCCGACTGGCTCGACTGAAGCTTTCTTT.

This clonotype came up a few times. The chain uses TRBV12-3 or TRBV12-4 and TRBJ2-3; D remains unclear. Trimming shortened V by 4 bases and J by 10 bases, and 15 bases separated the two germline ends. The CDR3 sequence is 13 residues long. The CDR3: CASSSGRGGAQYF. The DNA of the CDR3 is TGTGCCAGCAGTTCCGGTAGAGGTGGTGCGCAGTATTTT.

The chain recombines TRBV11-2 with TRBJ1-1; weak D call: TRBD1 (6 bases). V was cut by 5 bases and J by 1 base, with 11 bases left in between. CDR3 size: 14 residues. Germline V CDR1 and CDR2: SGHAT, FQNNGV. The CDR3 region is CASSPDSTNTEAFF. As DNA, the CDR3 is TGTGCCAGCAGCCCGGACAGTACGAACACTGAAGCTTTCTTT.

In this sample, this clonotype turned up a few times. This chain links TRBV2 with TRBJ2-4; 9 bases line up with TRBD1. The trim removed 6 bases at V and 7 bases at J, leaving 7 bases unmatched. Germline-derived CDR1 and CDR2 are SNHLY and FYNNEI. This CDR3 region has 14 residues. Here the CDR3 reads CASSADRGGNIQYF. CDR3 coding DNA: TGTGCCAGCAGCGCGGACAGGGGTGGCAACATTCAGTACTTC.

This chain connects TRBV9 to TRBJ2-7, with no clear D. There are 12 residues in the CDR3. CDR1 is SGDLS and CDR2 is YYNGEE in the germline V gene. V was pared by 3 bases and J by 3 bases, with 7 bases between. CDR3 nucleotide sequence: TGTGCCAGCAGCGCCGTAGGCTACGAGCAGTACTTC. This encodes CASSAVGYEQYF.